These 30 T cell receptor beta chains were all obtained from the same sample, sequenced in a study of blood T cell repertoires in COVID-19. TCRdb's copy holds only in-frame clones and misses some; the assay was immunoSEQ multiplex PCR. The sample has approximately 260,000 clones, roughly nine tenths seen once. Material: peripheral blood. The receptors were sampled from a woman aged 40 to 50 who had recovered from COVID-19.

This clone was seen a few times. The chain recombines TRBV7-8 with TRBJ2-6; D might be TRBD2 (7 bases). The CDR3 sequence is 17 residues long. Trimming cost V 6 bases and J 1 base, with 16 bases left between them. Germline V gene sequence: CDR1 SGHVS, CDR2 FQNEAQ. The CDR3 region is CASRTAGGPSGANVLTF. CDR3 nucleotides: TGTGCCAGCAGGACCGCCGGGGGGCCATCTGGGGCCAACGTCCTGACTTTC.

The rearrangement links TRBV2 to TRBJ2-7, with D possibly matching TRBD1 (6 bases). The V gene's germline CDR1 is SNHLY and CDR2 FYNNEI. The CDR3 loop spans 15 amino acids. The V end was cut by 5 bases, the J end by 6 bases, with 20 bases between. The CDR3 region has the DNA TGTGCCAGCAGTCCAGGCAGGGGTCCCTCGGGCGAGCAGTACGTC. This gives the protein CASSPGRGPSGEQYV.

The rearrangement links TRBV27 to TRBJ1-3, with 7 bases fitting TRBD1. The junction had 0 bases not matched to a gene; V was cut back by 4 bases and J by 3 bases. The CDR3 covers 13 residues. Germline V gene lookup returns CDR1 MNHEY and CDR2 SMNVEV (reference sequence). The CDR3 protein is CASSWDSGNTIYF. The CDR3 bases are TGTGCCAGCAGTTGGGACAGTGGAAACACCATATATTTT.

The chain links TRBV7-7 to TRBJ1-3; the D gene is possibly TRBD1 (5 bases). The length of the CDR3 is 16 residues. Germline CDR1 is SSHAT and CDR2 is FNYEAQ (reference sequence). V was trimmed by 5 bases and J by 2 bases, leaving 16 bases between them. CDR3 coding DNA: TGTGCCAGCAGCCCAGCTGGAGACAGACCTGGAAACACCATATATTTT. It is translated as CASSPAGDRPGNTIYF.

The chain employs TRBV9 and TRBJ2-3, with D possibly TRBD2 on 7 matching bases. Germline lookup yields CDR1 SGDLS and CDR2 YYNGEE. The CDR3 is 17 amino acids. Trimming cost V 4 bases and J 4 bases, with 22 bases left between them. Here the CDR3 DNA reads TGTGCCAGCAGCCCCTGGGGAGGAGGGGGGGGCGCAGATACGCAGTATTTT. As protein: CASSPWGGGGGADTQYF.

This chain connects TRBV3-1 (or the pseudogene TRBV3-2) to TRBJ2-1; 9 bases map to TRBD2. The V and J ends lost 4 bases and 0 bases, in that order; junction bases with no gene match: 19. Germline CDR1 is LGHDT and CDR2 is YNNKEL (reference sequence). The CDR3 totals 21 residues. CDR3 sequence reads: CASSPRGAGGLYRSSYNEQFF. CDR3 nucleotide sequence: TGTGCCAGCAGCCCTCGGGGAGCGGGGGGCCTATATCGAAGCTCCTACAATGAGCAGTTCTTC.

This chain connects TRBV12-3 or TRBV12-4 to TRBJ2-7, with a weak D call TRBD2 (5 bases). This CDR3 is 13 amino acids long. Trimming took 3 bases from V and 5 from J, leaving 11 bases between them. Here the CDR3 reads CASSLIGRDEQYF. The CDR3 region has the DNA TGTGCCAGCAGTTTGATAGGGCGGGACGAGCAGTACTTC.

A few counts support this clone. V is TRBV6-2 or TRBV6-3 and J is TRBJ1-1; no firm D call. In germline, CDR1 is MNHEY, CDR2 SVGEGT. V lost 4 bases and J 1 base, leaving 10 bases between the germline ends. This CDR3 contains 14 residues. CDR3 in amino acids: CASSFGGKNTEAFF. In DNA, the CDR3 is TGTGCCAGCAGTTTTGGAGGGAAGAACACTGAAGCTTTCTTT.

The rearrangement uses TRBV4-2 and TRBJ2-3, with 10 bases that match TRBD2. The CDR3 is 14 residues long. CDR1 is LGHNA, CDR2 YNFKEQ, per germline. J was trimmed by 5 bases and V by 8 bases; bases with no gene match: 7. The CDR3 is CASSTGLALDTQYF. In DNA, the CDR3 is TGTGCCAGCTCGACGGGACTAGCGCTAGATACGCAGTATTTT.

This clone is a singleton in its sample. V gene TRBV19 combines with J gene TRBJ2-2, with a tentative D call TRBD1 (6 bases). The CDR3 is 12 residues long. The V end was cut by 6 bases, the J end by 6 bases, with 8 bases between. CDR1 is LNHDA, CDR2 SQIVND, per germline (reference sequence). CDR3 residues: CASRGGPGELFF. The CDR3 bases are TGTGCCAGTAGAGGGGGTCCCGGGGAGCTGTTTTTT.

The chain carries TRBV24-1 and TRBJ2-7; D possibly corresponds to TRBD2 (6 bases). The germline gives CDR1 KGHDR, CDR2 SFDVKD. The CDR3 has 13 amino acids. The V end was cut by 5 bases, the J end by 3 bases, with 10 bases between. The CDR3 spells CATSGRGGYEQYV. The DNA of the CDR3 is TGTGCCACCAGTGGACGGGGAGGCTACGAGCAGTACGTC.

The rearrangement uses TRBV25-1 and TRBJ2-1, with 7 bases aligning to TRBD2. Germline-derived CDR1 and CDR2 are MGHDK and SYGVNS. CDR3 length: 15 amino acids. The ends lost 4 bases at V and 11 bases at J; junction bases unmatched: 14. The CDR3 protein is CASSGPSGLPPQQFF. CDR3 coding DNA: TGTGCCAGCAGTGGTCCTAGCGGCCTCCCGCCTCAGCAGTTCTTC.

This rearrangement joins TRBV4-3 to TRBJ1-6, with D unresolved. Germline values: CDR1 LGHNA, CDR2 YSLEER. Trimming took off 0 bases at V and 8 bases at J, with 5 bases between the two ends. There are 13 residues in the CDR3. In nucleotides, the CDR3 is TGCGCCAGCAGCCAAGATCCGGATTCACCCCTCCACTTT. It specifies CASSQDPDSPLHF.

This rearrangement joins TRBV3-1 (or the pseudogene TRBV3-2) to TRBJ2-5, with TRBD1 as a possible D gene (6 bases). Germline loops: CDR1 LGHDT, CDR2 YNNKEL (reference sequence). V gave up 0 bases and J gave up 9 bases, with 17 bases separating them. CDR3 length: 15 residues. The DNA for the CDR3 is TGTGCCAGCAGCCAAGATCGAGCAGGGGCCATGGCCCAGTACTTC. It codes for CASSQDRAGAMAQYF.

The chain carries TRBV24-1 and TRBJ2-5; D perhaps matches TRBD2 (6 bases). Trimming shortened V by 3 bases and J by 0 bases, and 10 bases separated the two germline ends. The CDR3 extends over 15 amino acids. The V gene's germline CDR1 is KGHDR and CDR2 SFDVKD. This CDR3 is CATSDPIADQETQYF. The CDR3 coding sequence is TGTGCCACCAGTGATCCCATAGCGGACCAAGAGACCCAGTACTTC.

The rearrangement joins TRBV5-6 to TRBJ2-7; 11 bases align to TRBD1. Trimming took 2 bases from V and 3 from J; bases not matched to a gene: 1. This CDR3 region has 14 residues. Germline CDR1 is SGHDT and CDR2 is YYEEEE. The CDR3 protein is CASSFGTGGYEQYF. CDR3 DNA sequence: TGTGCCAGCAGCTTCGGGACAGGGGGCTACGAGCAGTACTTC.

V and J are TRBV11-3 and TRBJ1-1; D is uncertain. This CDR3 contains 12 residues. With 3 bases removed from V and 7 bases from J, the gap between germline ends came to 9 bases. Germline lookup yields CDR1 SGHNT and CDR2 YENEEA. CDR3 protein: CASSFSIGEAFF. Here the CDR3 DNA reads TGTGCCAGCAGCTTTAGTATCGGTGAAGCTTTCTTT.

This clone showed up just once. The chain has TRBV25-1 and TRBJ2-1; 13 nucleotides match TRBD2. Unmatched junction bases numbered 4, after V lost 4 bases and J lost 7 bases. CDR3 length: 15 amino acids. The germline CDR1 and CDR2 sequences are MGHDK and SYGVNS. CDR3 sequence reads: CASSAPGLAGNEQFF. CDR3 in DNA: TGTGCCAGCAGTGCACCGGGACTAGCGGGGAATGAGCAGTTCTTC. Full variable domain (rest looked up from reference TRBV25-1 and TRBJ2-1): EADIYQTPRYLVIGTGKKITLECSQTMGHDKMYWYQQDPGMELHLIHYSYGVNSTEKGDLSSESTVSRIRTEHFPLTLESARPSHTSQYLCASSAPGLAGNEQFFGPGTRLTVL.

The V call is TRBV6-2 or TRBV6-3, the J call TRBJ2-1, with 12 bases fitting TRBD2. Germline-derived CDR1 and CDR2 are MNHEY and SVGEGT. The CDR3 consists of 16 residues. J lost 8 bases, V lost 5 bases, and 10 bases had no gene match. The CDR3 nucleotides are TGTGCCAGCAGTACCCTGACTAGCGGGAGTGGCTATGAGCAGTTCTTC. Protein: CASSTLTSGSGYEQFF.

The CDR3 loop is CASSADRGPSYNEQFF. CDR3 sequence (DNA): TGTGCCAGCTCAGCTGACAGGGGGCCGTCCTACAATGAGCAGTTCTTC. The V call is TRBV18, the J call TRBJ2-1, with 10 bases lining up with TRBD1. This CDR3 spans 16 amino acids. V lost 5 bases to trimming and J lost 1 base; unmatched junction nucleotides: 5. Germline-derived CDR1 and CDR2 are KGHSH and LQKENI. The variable domain in full, with the rest retrieved from reference TRBV18 and TRBJ2-1, is NAGVMQNPRHLVRRRGQEARLRCSPMKGHSHVYWYRQLPEEGLKFMVYLQKENIIDESGMPKERFSAEFPKEGPSILRIQQVVRGDSAAYFCASSADRGPSYNEQFFGPGTRLTVL.

The CDR3 region has the DNA TGTGCCAGTAGTATAGGGGGAGTCGGTGAGACCCAGTACTTC. Encoded protein: CASSIGGVGETQYF. The V call is TRBV19, the J call TRBJ2-5; TRBD2 is a possible D gene (5 bases). Germline V gene sequence: CDR1 LNHDA, CDR2 SQIVND (reference sequence). The CDR3 sequence is 14 residues long. Trimming took 1 base from V and 5 from J, leaving 11 bases between them.

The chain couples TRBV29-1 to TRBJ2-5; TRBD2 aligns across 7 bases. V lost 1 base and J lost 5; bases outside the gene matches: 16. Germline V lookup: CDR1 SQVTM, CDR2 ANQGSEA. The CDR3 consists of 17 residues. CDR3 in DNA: TGCAGCGTTGAAGGGGGAGGGGACGGGAGGATCGTCGAGACCCAGTACTTC. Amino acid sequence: CSVEGGGDGRIVETQYF. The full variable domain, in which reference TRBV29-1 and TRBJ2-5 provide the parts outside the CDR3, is SAVISQKPSRDICQRGTSLTIQCQVDSQVTMMFWYRQQPGQSLTLIATANQGSEATYESGFVIDKFPISRPNLTFSTLTVSNMSPEDSSIYLCSVEGGGDGRIVETQYFGPGTRLLVL.

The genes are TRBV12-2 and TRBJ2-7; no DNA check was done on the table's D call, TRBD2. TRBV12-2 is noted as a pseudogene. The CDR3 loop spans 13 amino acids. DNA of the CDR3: TGTGCAAGTCGCTCAACTTCCTTTTACGAGCAGTACGTC. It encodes CASRSTSFYEQYV.

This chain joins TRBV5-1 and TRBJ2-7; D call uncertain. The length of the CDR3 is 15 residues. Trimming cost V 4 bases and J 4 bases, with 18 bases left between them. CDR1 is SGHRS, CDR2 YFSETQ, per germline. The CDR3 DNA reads TGCGCCAGCAGCCCCCGGGTGGTTAGCTCGTACGAGCAGTACTTC. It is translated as CASSPRVVSSYEQYF.

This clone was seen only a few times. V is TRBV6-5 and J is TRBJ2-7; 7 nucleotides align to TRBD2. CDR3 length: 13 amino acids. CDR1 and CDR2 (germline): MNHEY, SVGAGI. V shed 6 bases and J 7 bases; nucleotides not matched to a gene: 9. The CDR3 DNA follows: TGTGCCAGCAGCCAGGGAGGGCCGGGTGAGCAGTACGTC. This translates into CASSQGGPGEQYV.

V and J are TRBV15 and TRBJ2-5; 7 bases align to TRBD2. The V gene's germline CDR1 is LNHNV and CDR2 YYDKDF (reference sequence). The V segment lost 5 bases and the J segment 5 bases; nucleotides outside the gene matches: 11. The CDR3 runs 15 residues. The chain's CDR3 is CATSFGGGSAETQYF. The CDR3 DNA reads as TGTGCCACCAGCTTTGGCGGGGGTAGCGCTGAGACCCAGTACTTC.

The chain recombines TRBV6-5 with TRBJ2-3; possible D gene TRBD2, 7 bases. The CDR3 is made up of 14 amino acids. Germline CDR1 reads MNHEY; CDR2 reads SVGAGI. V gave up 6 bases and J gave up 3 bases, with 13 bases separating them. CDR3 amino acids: CASSSGEGTDTQYF. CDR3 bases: TGTGCCAGCAGCTCAGGGGAGGGGACAGATACGCAGTATTTT.

The CDR3 bases are TGCGCCAGCAGCCCGGGACAGGGGGCCATGGAGCAGTACGTC. It is translated as CASSPGQGAMEQYV. V and J are TRBV5-1 and TRBJ2-7; 12 positions agree with TRBD1. Germline V gene lookup returns CDR1 SGHRS and CDR2 YFSETQ. The junction had 6 bases not matched to a gene; V was cut back by 4 bases and J by 7 bases. The CDR3 is made up of 14 amino acids.

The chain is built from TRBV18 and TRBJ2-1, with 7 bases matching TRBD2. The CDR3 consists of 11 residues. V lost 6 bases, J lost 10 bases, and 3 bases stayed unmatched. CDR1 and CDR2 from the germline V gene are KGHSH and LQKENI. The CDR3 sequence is CASSGGGEQFF. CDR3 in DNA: TGTGCCAGCTCCGGCGGGGGAGAGCAGTTCTTC.

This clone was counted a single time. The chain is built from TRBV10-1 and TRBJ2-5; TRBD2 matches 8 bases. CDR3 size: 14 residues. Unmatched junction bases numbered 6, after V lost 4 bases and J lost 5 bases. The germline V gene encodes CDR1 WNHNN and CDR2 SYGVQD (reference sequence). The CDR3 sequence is CASSGEAGVETQYF. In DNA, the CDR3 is TGCGCCAGCAGTGGAGAAGCGGGGGTGGAGACCCAGTACTTC.